The clone carrying this TCR beta chain was counted a few times. V dropped 4 bases and J dropped 1; count of bases not matched to a gene: 5. CDR3 size: 15 residues. Germline values: CDR1 SGHRS, CDR2 YFSETQ. The source of the sample is a study of blood T cell repertoires in COVID-19. Study details: PBMCs, B-cell-depleted T cells, or T cells were the source of the cDNA or gDNA that made up the material.

Clones were sequenced by immunoSEQ multiplex PCR, and TCRdb holds only the in-frame ones, with some missing. The sample has 150,000 to 200,000 clones; around 80% are singletons. The gene calls are TRBV5-1 and TRBJ2-4, with TRBD2 matching 7 bases. The sequenced sample was PBMCs or T cells enriched from blood (not recorded which). The TCR comes from a man between 65 and 79 years old who had been exposed to COVID-19. CDR3 bases: TGCGCCAGCAGCCCTTACGGGGGGGCCAAAAACATTCAGTACTTC. Translating gives CASSPYGGAKNIQYF.